One sample yielded the 19 T cell receptor beta chains listed below, sequenced in a study of cytomegalovirus exposure and HLA in healthy donors. The PCR used 60 Vbeta and 13 Jbeta primers. Clones were read by immunoSEQ multiplex PCR, and TCRdb kept only the in-frame ones, dropping some. In the table there are under 250,000 clones, roughly 87% of which are singletons. Source material: PBMCs. Receptors originate from a man in his forties in good health and CMV-seropositive.

This clone was counted between two and nine times. The same CDR3 arises from other DNA sequences in this sample as well. The V and J genes are TRBV5-4 and TRBJ2-5; 9 positions match TRBD1. Germline-derived CDR1 and CDR2 are SGHNT and YYREEE (reference sequence). CDR3 length: 13 residues. V lost 5 bases, J lost 4 bases, and 3 bases stayed unmatched. CDR3 DNA: TGTGCCAGCAGTCTGGACAGGGGAGAGACCCAGTACTTC. Its protein is CASSLDRGETQYF.

This clone is a singleton in its sample. The rearrangement uses TRBV2 and TRBJ1-5, with TRBD1 matching 7 bases. This CDR3 has 14 residues. Germline V gene sequence: CDR1 SNHLY, CDR2 FYNNEI. With V trimmed by 6 bases and J by 0 bases, 2 bases remained unmatched. CDR3 sequence: CASRHRGSNQPQHF. The CDR3 DNA reads TGTGCCAGCAGGCACAGGGGTAGCAATCAGCCCCAGCATTTT.

The V gene is TRBV6-5, the J gene TRBJ1-5; a weak D match, TRBD1 (6 bases). Germline V lookup: CDR1 MNHEY, CDR2 SVGAGI. V dropped 6 bases and J dropped 0 bases, with 9 bases sitting between them. This CDR3 has 14 amino acids. In DNA, the CDR3 is TGTGCCAGCAGCACAGGGTATAGCAATCAGCCCCAGCATTTT. Protein: CASSTGYSNQPQHF.

The J gene is TRBJ2-7, the V gene TRBV10-3; 12 bases are a match to TRBD2. Germline loops: CDR1 ENHRY, CDR2 SYGVKD. The trim removed 8 bases at V and 1 base at J, leaving 6 bases unmatched. The CDR3 consists of 15 residues. Here the CDR3 DNA reads TGTGCCATCGGCGGACTAGCGGGGATGTCCTACGAGCAGTACTTC. This sequence encodes CAIGGLAGMSYEQYF.

This chain joins TRBV29-1 and TRBJ2-5; tentatively, D is TRBD2 (6 bases). The V and J ends lost 8 bases and 1 base respectively, with 20 bases between them. The CDR3 length is 15 residues. Germline CDR1 is SQVTM and CDR2 is ANQGSEA. In DNA, the CDR3 is TGCAGCACCCCTCCCGGGGGAGGACCCCAAGAGACCCAGTACTTC. Translating it yields CSTPPGGGPQETQYF.

CDR3 coding DNA: TGCGCCAGCAAGGAACGGGACGAGCAGTACTTC. It yields the protein CASKERDEQYF. The J gene is TRBJ2-7, the V gene TRBV23-1, with D uncertain. TRBV23-1 is reported as an ORF; its role is uncertain. Trimming took off 7 bases at V and 5 bases at J, with 9 bases between the two ends. The CDR3 extends over 11 amino acids.

The chain is built from TRBV4-1 and TRBJ2-2; TRBD2 agrees at 11 bases. The CDR3 has 16 amino acids. Germline-derived CDR1 and CDR2 are MGHRA and YSYEKL. The J segment lost 5 bases and the V segment lost 1 base, leaving 3 bases of the junction unmatched. The CDR3, as DNA: TGCGCCAGCAGCCAAGGCGCTAGCGGGAGGACCGGGGAGCTGTTTTTT. Translating it yields CASSQGASGRTGELFF.

The rearrangement links TRBV5-4 to TRBJ2-1, with D possibly matching TRBD1 (6 bases). This CDR3 has 13 amino acids. Per the germline V gene, CDR1 is SGHNT and CDR2 is YYREEE (reference sequence). V lost 3 bases and J 5 bases, leaving 9 bases between the germline ends. CDR3 residues: CASSSGTNNEQFF. DNA of the CDR3: TGTGCCAGCAGCTCCGGGACAAACAATGAGCAGTTCTTC.

The chain employs TRBV11-2 and TRBJ1-4, with D tentatively TRBD1 (5 bases). There are 12 residues in the CDR3. Germline V CDR1 and CDR2: SGHAT, FQNNGV. Trimming removed 5 bases at V and 12 bases at J, with 13 bases between. CDR3 in DNA: TGTGCCAGCAGCCTCCGGACAAGGCAACTGTTTTTT. Translated: CASSLRTRQLFF. Full variable domain (rest looked up from reference TRBV11-2 and TRBJ1-4): EAGVAQSPRYKIIEKRQSVAFWCNPISGHATLYWYQQILGQGPKLLIQFQNNGVVDDSQLPKDRFSAERLKGVDSTLKIQPAKLEDSAVYLCASSLRTRQLFFGSGTQLSVL.

J is TRBJ1-5 and V is TRBV11-2; D is unclear. The CDR3 has 14 residues. The V end lost 5 bases, the J end lost 4 bases, and 12 bases lay between the germline ends. Per the germline V gene, CDR1 is SGHAT and CDR2 is FQNNGV. CDR3 sequence (DNA): TGTGCCAGCAGCCATGGGCGGGAGAATCAGCCCCAGCATTTT. Translation: CASSHGRENQPQHF. The entire variable domain, with the rest obtained from reference TRBV11-2 and TRBJ1-5, is as follows: EAGVAQSPRYKIIEKRQSVAFWCNPISGHATLYWYQQILGQGPKLLIQFQNNGVVDDSQLPKDRFSAERLKGVDSTLKIQPAKLEDSAVYLCASSHGRENQPQHFGDGTRLSIL.

This chain connects TRBV15 to TRBJ2-1; 12 positions match TRBD2. The junction had 9 bases not matched to a gene; V was cut back by 3 bases and J by 6 bases. The CDR3 runs 17 residues. CDR1 is LNHNV, CDR2 YYDKDF, per germline (reference sequence). The CDR3 reads CATSRASGRAKSNEQFF. The CDR3 DNA is TGTGCCACCAGCAGGGCTAGCGGGAGGGCCAAGTCCAATGAGCAGTTCTTC.

This clone was found once. The rearrangement joins TRBV9 to TRBJ2-2, with 8 bases identical to TRBD2. The ends lost 4 bases at V and 1 base at J; junction bases unmatched: 12. CDR1 and CDR2 (germline): SGDLS, YYNGEE. The CDR3 is made up of 18 amino acids. CDR3 in amino acids: CASSTSGTRGQNTGELFF. The CDR3 bases are TGTGCCAGCAGCACCTCCGGGACTAGGGGCCAGAACACCGGGGAGCTGTTTTTT.

This rearrangement joins TRBV7-3 to TRBJ1-3; no firm D call. Germline V gene lookup returns CDR1 SGHTA and CDR2 FQGTGA. Trimming removed 2 bases at V and 4 bases at J, with 6 bases between. This CDR3 has 13 amino acids. CDR3 nucleotides: TGTGCCAGCAGCTTAGGACTGGGAAACACCATATATTTT. It translates to CASSLGLGNTIYF.

This clone was seen only once. The chain couples TRBV30 to TRBJ1-6, with D perhaps matching TRBD1 (5 bases). CDR3 length: 13 amino acids. Per the germline V gene, CDR1 is GTSNPN and CDR2 is SVGIG (reference sequence). The V end lost 3 bases, the J end lost 8 bases, and 11 bases lay between the germline ends. CDR3 sequence: CAWRTALYSPLHF. Here the CDR3 DNA reads TGTGCCTGGAGGACAGCTCTATATTCACCCCTCCACTTT.

J is TRBJ2-1 and V is TRBV27, with TRBD2 as a possible D gene (6 bases). The CDR3 loop spans 14 amino acids. The germline gives CDR1 MNHEY, CDR2 SMNVEV (reference sequence). V was clipped by 3 bases and J by 5 bases, with 11 bases between them. Here the CDR3 DNA reads TGTGCCAGCAGTTTTCGGGAGCTAAACAATGAGCAGTTCTTC. It encodes CASSFRELNNEQFF.

The chain recombines TRBV11-2 with TRBJ2-1; the D gene is possibly TRBD2 (6 bases). The germline CDR1 and CDR2 sequences are SGHAT and FQNNGV. V lost 0 bases and J lost 7, with 13 bases in between. The CDR3 spans 15 residues. The CDR3 coding sequence is TGTGCCAGCAGCTTAGATGTCGGGAGCCTGAATGAGCAGTTCTTC. This translates into CASSLDVGSLNEQFF.

This clone has only a few counts. The chain is built from TRBV10-2 and TRBJ2-1, with 10 bases identical to TRBD2. After removal of 10 bases from V and 0 bases from J, the junction contained 9 bases not matched to a gene. Per the germline V gene, CDR1 is WSHSY and CDR2 is SAAADI. The CDR3 loop spans 16 amino acids. CDR3 nucleotides: TGCGCCACCTGGACTAGCGGCCAGAGCTCCTACAATGAGCAGTTCTTC. This encodes CATWTSGQSSYNEQFF.

V and J are TRBV6-1 and TRBJ1-1, with D perhaps matching TRBD1 (6 bases). With 4 bases removed from V and 1 base from J, the gap between germline ends came to 16 bases. Germline V lookup: CDR1 MNHNS, CDR2 SASEGT. CDR3 size: 16 residues. The CDR3 reads CASSAGYRAPNTEAFF. As DNA, the CDR3 is TGTGCCAGCAGTGCGGGATACAGGGCCCCGAACACTGAAGCTTTCTTT.

The CDR3 sequence: CASWEGRSGANVLTF. DNA of the CDR3: TGTGCCAGCTGGGAAGGCAGATCTGGGGCCAACGTCCTGACTTTC. The chain employs TRBV2 and TRBJ2-6, with D hard to call. The CDR3 sequence is 15 residues long. V lost 8 bases to trimming and J lost 1 base, with 12 bases between them. Per germline, CDR1 SNHLY and CDR2 FYNNEI.